The present T cell receptor (beta chain) was sequenced within a study of cytomegalovirus exposure and HLA in healthy donors. Germline V gives CDR1 SGHDT, CDR2 YYEEEE. V was trimmed by 4 bases and J by 5 bases, leaving 15 bases between them. This CDR3 is built from 14 residues. All donors participated as healthy donors of bone marrow. Concerning this clone itself: What it recognizes is unknown.

Overall study results and limits: Later analysis identified around 15,000 TCR beta sequences associated with HLA alleles, using a false discovery rate threshold of 0.05.

The study ran its PCR with 60 Vbeta and 13 Jbeta primers. Libraries were prepared by immunoSEQ multiplex PCR; TCRdb keeps only in-frame clonotypes and omits some of them. The repertoire consists of over 100,000 clones, with about four fifths occurring once and the leading ten covering roughly 1.1%. The chain carries TRBV5-6 and TRBJ2-5; TRBD2 is a possible D gene (7 bases). The receptor was isolated from a male donor in good health and CMV-seronegative. Sequences were obtained from PBMCs. The CDR3 nucleotides read TGTGCCAGCAGCCCACGGGGGGCCGGTGAGACCCAGTACTTC. This codes for CASSPRGAGETQYF.